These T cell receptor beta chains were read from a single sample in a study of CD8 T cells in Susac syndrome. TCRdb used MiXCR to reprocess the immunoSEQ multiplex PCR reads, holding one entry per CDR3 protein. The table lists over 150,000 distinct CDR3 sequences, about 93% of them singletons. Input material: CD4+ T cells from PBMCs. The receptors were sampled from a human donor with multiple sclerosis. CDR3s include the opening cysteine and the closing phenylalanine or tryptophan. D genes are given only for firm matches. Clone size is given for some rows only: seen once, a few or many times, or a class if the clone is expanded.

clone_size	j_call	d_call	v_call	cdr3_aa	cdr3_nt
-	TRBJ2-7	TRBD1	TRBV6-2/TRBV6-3	CASSYSLDRTTYEQYF	TGTGCCAGCAGTTACTCTCTGGACAGGACAACCTACGAGCAGTACTTC
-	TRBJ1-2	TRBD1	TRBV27	CASSKLGQGAFYGYTF	TGTGCCAGCAGTAAACTCGGACAGGGCGCGTTCTATGGCTACACCTTC
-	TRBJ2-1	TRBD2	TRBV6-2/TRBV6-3	CASSPRLAGGMWNEQFF	TGTGCCAGCAGTCCCCGGTTAGCGGGAGGGATGTGGAATGAGCAGTTCTTC
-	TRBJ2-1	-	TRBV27	CASNFSRGPRKGQFF	TGTGCCAGCAACTTCTCTCGGGGTCCTCGGAAGGGGCAGTTCTTC
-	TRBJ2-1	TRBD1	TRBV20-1	CSARVGTGGSYEQFF	TGCAGTGCTAGAGTTGGGACAGGGGGTAGTTATGAGCAGTTCTTC
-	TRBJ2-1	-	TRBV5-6	CASTSGNEQFF	TGTGCCAGCACCTCGGGCAATGAGCAGTTCTTC
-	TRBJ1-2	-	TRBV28	CATYQGTTRYGYTF	TGTGCCACCTATCAGGGTACAACCCGCTATGGCTACACCTTC
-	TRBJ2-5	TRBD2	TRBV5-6	CASSLIPSGNQETQYF	TGTGCCAGCAGCTTGATCCCTAGCGGAAACCAAGAGACCCAGTACTTC
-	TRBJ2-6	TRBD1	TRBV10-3	CAISRSGQGKPGANVLTF	TGTGCCATCAGCCGCAGCGGACAGGGTAAACCTGGGGCCAACGTCCTGACTTTC
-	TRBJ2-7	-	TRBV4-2	CASSQVLGVANEQYF	TGTGCCAGCAGCCAAGTCCTTGGGGTAGCGAACGAGCAGTACTTC
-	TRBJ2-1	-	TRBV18	CASSQDLLTLNNEQFF	TGTGCCAGCTCACAAGATCTGTTGACGCTTAACAATGAGCAGTTCTTC
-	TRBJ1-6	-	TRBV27	CASSFDRGNSPLHF	TGTGCCAGCAGTTTTGATCGGGGAAATTCACCCCTCCACTTT
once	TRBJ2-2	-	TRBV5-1	CASSAGATGELFF	TGCGCCAGCAGTGCTGGAGCGACCGGGGAGCTGTTTTTT
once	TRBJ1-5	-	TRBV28	CASSLWGSPQHF	TGTGCCAGCAGTTTATGGGGGTCTCCCCAGCATTTT
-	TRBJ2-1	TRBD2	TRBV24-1	CATSDSGLVGKNEQFF	TGTGCCACCAGTGATTCAGGACTAGTTGGAAAGAATGAGCAGTTCTTC
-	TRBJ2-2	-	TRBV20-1	CSATQGSNTGELFF	TGCAGTGCTACACAGGGTTCGAACACCGGGGAGCTGTTTTTT
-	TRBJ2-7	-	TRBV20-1	CSAQQGTSYEQYF	TGCAGTGCTCAGCAGGGGACTTCCTACGAGCAGTACTTC
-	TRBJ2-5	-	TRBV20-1	CSARDTGETQYF	TGCAGTGCTAGAGACACGGGGGAGACCCAGTACTTC
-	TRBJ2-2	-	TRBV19	CASSTVNGELFF	TGTGCCAGTTCGACGGTGAACGGGGAGCTGTTTTTT
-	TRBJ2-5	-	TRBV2	CASRSQETQYF	TGTGCCAGTCGTTCTCAAGAGACCCAGTACTTC
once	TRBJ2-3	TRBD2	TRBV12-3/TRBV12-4	CASSLISGGAGDTQYF	TGTGCCAGCAGTTTAATTAGCGGGGGGGCAGGGGATACGCAGTATTTT
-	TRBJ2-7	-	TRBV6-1	CASSHPGYEQYF	TGTGCCAGCAGTCATCCAGGGTACGAGCAGTACTTC
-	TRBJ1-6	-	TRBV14	CASSETQGINSPLHF	TGTGCCAGCAGCGAAACCCAGGGAATTAATTCACCCCTCCACTTT
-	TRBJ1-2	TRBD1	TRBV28	CASSSLTGYGYTF	TGTGCCAGCAGTTCCCTGACAGGGTACGGCTACACCTTC
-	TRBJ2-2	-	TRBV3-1	CASSVAGALGGELFF	TGTGCCAGCAGCGTTGCGGGGGCCCTCGGCGGGGAGCTGTTTTTT
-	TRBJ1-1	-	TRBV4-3	CASSQLVGDTEAFF	TGCGCCAGCAGCCAACTGGTGGGGGACACTGAAGCTTTCTTT
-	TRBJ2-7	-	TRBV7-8	CASSLFEVGEQYF	TGTGCCAGCAGCTTATTCGAAGTGGGCGAGCAGTACTTC
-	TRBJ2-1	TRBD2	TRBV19	CASHSGTYNEQFF	TGTGCCAGTCATAGCGGGACCTACAATGAGCAGTTCTTC
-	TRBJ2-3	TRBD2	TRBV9	CASSVRPGGKDTQYF	TGTGCCAGCAGCGTCCGTCCGGGAGGTAAAGATACGCAGTATTTT
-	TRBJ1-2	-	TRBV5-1	CASSLGLGTANYGYTF	TGCGCCAGCAGCTTGGGATTGGGGACGGCTAACTATGGCTACACCTTC
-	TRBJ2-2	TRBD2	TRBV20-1	CSATPGTRDTGELFF	TGCAGTGCTACCCCCGGGACTAGAGACACCGGGGAGCTGTTTTTT
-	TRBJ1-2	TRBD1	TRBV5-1	CASSTWTGDYGYTF	TGCGCCAGCAGCACCTGGACAGGAGACTATGGCTACACCTTC
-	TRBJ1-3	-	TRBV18	CASSPLDLRGNTIYF	TGTGCCAGCTCACCCCTGGACCTGAGAGGAAACACCATATATTTT
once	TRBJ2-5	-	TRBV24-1	CATSVQDGETQYF	TGTGCCACCAGTGTGCAGGATGGAGAGACCCAGTACTTC
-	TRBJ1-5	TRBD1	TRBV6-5	CASSRQGPSNQPQHF	TGTGCCAGCAGTCGACAGGGGCCTAGCAATCAGCCCCAGCATTTT
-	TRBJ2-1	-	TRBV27	CASSETGPTSEQFF	TGTGCCAGCAGCGAGACTGGCCCCACAAGTGAGCAGTTCTTC
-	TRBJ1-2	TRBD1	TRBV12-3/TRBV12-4	CASRSQGTEYGYTF	TGTGCCAGCAGGTCACAGGGGACAGAATATGGCTACACCTTC
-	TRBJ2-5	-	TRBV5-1	CASSLTMGSQETQYF	TGCGCCAGCAGCTTAACGATGGGGTCCCAAGAGACCCAGTACTTC
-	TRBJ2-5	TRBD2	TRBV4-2	CASSQTSGGAGETQYF	TGTGCCAGCAGCCAAACTAGCGGGGGGGCCGGTGAGACCCAGTACTTC
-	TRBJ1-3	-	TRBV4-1	CASSQLPGGVLMVSSGNTIYF	TGCGCCAGCAGCCAACTCCCCGGAGGGGTGTTAATGGTATCCTCTGGAAACACCATATATTTT
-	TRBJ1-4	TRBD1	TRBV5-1	CASSSTGEPQINEKLFF	TGCGCCAGCAGCTCGACAGGGGAGCCACAAATTAATGAAAAACTGTTTTTT
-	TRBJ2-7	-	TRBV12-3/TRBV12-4	CASSLGADRIEQYF	TGTGCCAGCAGTTTAGGGGCCGACAGGATAGAGCAGTACTTC
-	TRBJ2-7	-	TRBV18	CASSPQKVEQYF	TGTGCCAGCTCACCCCAAAAGGTTGAGCAGTACTTC
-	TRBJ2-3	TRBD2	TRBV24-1	CATSVRTSGPDTQYF	TGTGCCACCTCTGTGAGGACTAGCGGACCAGATACGCAGTATTTT
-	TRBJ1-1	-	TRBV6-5	CASSYEYEAFF	TGTGCCAGCAGTTACGAGTATGAAGCTTTCTTT